Listed here are 21 T cell receptor beta chains from one sample, sequenced in a study of identical twins. TCRdb used MiXCR to reprocess the 5' RACE reads, holding one entry per CDR3 protein. The sample contains 200,000 to 300,000 distinct CDR3 sequences, roughly a tenth of which appear only once. What was sequenced was memory T cells sorted from blood. These receptors were collected from a man aged 50 to 59 in good health.

This sequence joins TRBV11-2 and TRBJ2-5; 9 bases match TRBD2. The CDR3 length is 18 residues. Germline values: CDR1 SGHAT, CDR2 FQNNGV. With 5 bases clipped from V and 2 bases from J, the junction kept 15 bases outside the gene matches. CDR3 amino acids: CASSPGQRGASSQETQYF. The CDR3, as DNA: TGTGCCAGCAGCCCAGGGCAGCGGGGGGCCTCCTCTCAAGAGACCCAGTACTTC.

This clonotype was seen repeatedly, ten times or more. The chain uses TRBV4-2 and TRBJ1-1, with D uncertain. V lost 1 base to trimming and J lost 2 bases, with 11 bases between them. Germline V gene lookup returns CDR1 LGHNA and CDR2 YNFKEQ. There are 15 residues in the CDR3. In DNA form, the CDR3 reads TGTGCCAGCAGCCAAGCTTTTTTAGGTAACACTGAAGCTTTCTTT. It specifies CASSQAFLGNTEAFF.

This clonotype has only a few counts. This chain connects TRBV3-1 to TRBJ1-3; D not certain. CDR3 length: 14 residues. Germline loops: CDR1 LGHDT, CDR2 YNNKEL (reference sequence). V lost 4 bases to trimming and J lost 4 bases, with 11 bases between them. Here the CDR3 reads CASSPAGSGNTIYF. The DNA of the CDR3 is TGTGCCAGCAGCCCCGCGGGGTCGGGAAACACCATATATTTT.

The sample holds a few counts of this clonotype. The chain uses TRBV29-1 and TRBJ2-7, with D perhaps matching TRBD1 (6 bases). The CDR3 consists of 13 residues. V lost 1 base, J lost 2 bases, and 9 bases lay in between. CDR1 and CDR2 (germline): SQVTM, ANQGSEA. Here the CDR3 reads CSVEGTGTYEQYF. The CDR3 region has the DNA TGCAGCGTTGAAGGAACAGGGACCTACGAGCAGTACTTC.

Only a few counts were recorded for this clonotype. The chain recombines TRBV4-3 with TRBJ1-5; D is uncertain. CDR1 LGHNA and CDR2 YSLEER come from the germline V gene. The CDR3 totals 13 residues. V lost 0 bases and J lost 6, with 6 bases in between. CDR3 sequence: CASSQDLSQPQHF. CDR3 sequence (DNA): TGCGCCAGCAGCCAAGATCTTAGTCAGCCCCAGCATTTT.

This chain joins TRBV2 and TRBJ2-7; D is perhaps TRBD2 (7 bases). Germline CDR1 is SNHLY and CDR2 is FYNNEI. This CDR3 contains 15 residues. V lost 7 bases and J 3 bases, leaving 19 bases between the germline ends. As DNA, the CDR3 is TGTGCCAGCACCGGTGGGGGGGCAGGGAACTACGAGCAGTACTTC. It translates to CASTGGGAGNYEQYF.

This clonotype has only a few counts. J is TRBJ2-1 and V is TRBV15; 12 bases are a match to TRBD2. V shed 5 bases, J shed 6 bases, and the junction held 8 bases outside the gene matches. Germline lookup yields CDR1 LNHNV and CDR2 YYDKDF (reference sequence). The CDR3 contains 16 residues. The CDR3 here is CATSPRTSGDRNEQFF. The CDR3 DNA reads as TGTGCCACCAGCCCTCGGACTAGCGGGGACCGCAATGAGCAGTTCTTC. The full variable domain, with the rest looked up from reference TRBV15 and TRBJ2-1, is DAMVIQNPRYQVTQFGKPVTLSCSQTLNHNVMYWYQQKSSQAPKLLFHYYDKDFNNEADTPDNFQSRRPNTSFCFLDIRSPGLGDTAMYLCATSPRTSGDRNEQFFGPGTRLTVL.

This clonotype was counted at least ten times. The gene calls are TRBV6-5 and TRBJ2-2; D is undetermined. The CDR3 totals 12 residues. Germline-derived CDR1 and CDR2 are MNHEY and SVGAGI. Trimming left V 0 bases short and J 6 bases short, with 2 bases between. The CDR3 loop is CASSYSAGELFF. CDR3 nucleotides: TGTGCCAGCAGTTACTCAGCCGGGGAGCTGTTTTTT.

The chain links TRBV5-1 to TRBJ1-6; TRBD1 is a possible D gene (5 bases). V lost 0 bases to trimming and J lost 10 bases, with 23 bases between them. This CDR3 region has 18 residues. CDR1 is SGHRS and CDR2 is YFSETQ in the germline V gene. The CDR3 loop is CASSLDSLGGPTRSPLHF. The DNA for the CDR3 is TGCGCCAGCAGCTTGGATTCCCTCGGGGGACCCACAAGGTCACCCCTCCACTTT.

This clonotype was detected many times. J is TRBJ2-7 and V is TRBV11-2; a weak D match, TRBD2 (6 bases). Trimming took 5 bases from V and 2 from J, leaving 28 bases between them. The CDR3 consists of 19 residues. In germline, CDR1 is SGHAT, CDR2 FQNNGV. CDR3 sequence: CASSTGDSGIIFSTYEQYF. In nucleotides, the CDR3 is TGTGCCAGCAGCACCGGTGATAGCGGTATCATATTCTCGACCTACGAGCAGTACTTC.

This clonotype was seen many times. J is TRBJ2-5 and V is TRBV29-1; 8 bases map to TRBD2. The V gene end was trimmed by 5 bases and the J gene end by 7 bases; junction bases not matched to a gene: 9. Germline values: CDR1 SQVTM, CDR2 ANQGSEA. The CDR3 is made up of 13 amino acids. The CDR3 coding sequence is TGCAGCGTTTACGGGGGGGGGTTCGGGACCCAGTACTTC. Its translation is CSVYGGGFGTQYF.

There are many counts of this clonotype. This chain connects TRBV5-1 to TRBJ1-3; possibly TRBD1 for D (6 bases). Germline CDR1 reads SGHRS; CDR2 reads YFSETQ. Trimming removed 3 bases from V and 0 bases from J, with 7 bases in between. The CDR3 runs 14 residues. The DNA of the CDR3 is TGCGCCAGCAGCTCACAGGGCTCTGGAAACACCATATATTTT. Protein product: CASSSQGSGNTIYF. The full variable domain, in which reference TRBV5-1 and TRBJ1-3 provide the parts outside the CDR3, is KAGVTQTPRYLIKTRGQQVTLSCSPISGHRSVSWYQQTPGQGLQFLFEYFSETQRNKGNFPGRFSGRQFSNSRSEMNVSTLELGDSALYLCASSSQGSGNTIYFGEGSWLTVV.

This clonotype was detected many times. The rearrangement uses TRBV5-8 and TRBJ1-2, with 7 bases aligning to TRBD1. There are 14 residues in the CDR3. V was pared by 7 bases and J by 7 bases, with 13 bases of the junction left unmatched. Germline lookup yields CDR1 SGHTS and CDR2 YDEGEE. This CDR3 is CASLRRGRTVGYTF. CDR3 nucleotides: TGTGCCAGCTTAAGGAGGGGGCGAACGGTTGGCTACACCTTC.

J is TRBJ2-4 and V is TRBV5-1; perhaps TRBD2 as D (5 bases). CDR3 length equals 13 residues. Germline loops: CDR1 SGHRS, CDR2 YFSETQ. With 4 bases removed from V and 8 bases from J, the gap between germline ends came to 13 bases. The CDR3 DNA follows: TGCGCCAGCAGCGAGGGTACCAATGACATTCAGTACTTC. Translating it yields CASSEGTNDIQYF.

This clonotype occurred a few times. The chain uses TRBV20-1 and TRBJ2-1; possible D gene TRBD2, 5 bases. The CDR3 runs 15 residues. V was clipped by 1 base and J by 3 bases, with 13 bases between them. Germline CDR1 is DFQATT and CDR2 is SNEGSKA (reference sequence). CDR3 sequence (DNA): TGCAGTGCTAGAGGCCCGGGATGGGACTACAATGAGCAGTTCTTC. Its protein product is CSARGPGWDYNEQFF.

This chain uses TRBV4-2 with TRBJ2-2; D is possibly TRBD2 (5 bases). Deletions cut 7 bases from V and 0 bases from J, with 15 bases between. CDR1 LGHNA and CDR2 YNFKEQ come from the germline V gene. The CDR3 runs 16 residues. The CDR3 reads CASTLTDSANTGELFF. CDR3 in DNA: TGTGCCAGCACCCTGACGGACTCCGCGAACACCGGGGAGCTGTTTTTT.

This chain connects TRBV4-2 to TRBJ1-3; D is perhaps TRBD1 (5 bases). CDR3 size: 15 residues. Germline loops: CDR1 LGHNA, CDR2 YNFKEQ. V gave up 0 bases and J gave up 4 bases, with 10 bases separating them. Written as DNA, the CDR3 is TGTGCCAGCAGCCAAGAGGTAGGGGCCGGAAACACCATATATTTT. Protein sequence: CASSQEVGAGNTIYF.

The V and J genes are TRBV19 and TRBJ2-7; 12 positions match TRBD2. V lost 3 bases, J lost 5 bases, and 8 bases stayed unmatched. Looked up from germline, CDR1 is LNHDA and CDR2 is SQIVND (reference sequence). The CDR3 has 16 residues. The DNA for the CDR3 is TGTGCCAGTAGTATCCGTGGAGGACTAGCGGGAAACGAGCAGTACTTC. This sequence encodes CASSIRGGLAGNEQYF.

The table lists this clonotype with many counts. The gene calls are TRBV4-1 and TRBJ2-7; no definite D call. CDR1 is MGHRA, CDR2 YSYEKL, per germline. V dropped 0 bases and J dropped 2 bases, with 14 bases sitting between them. The CDR3 has 16 amino acids. The DNA for the CDR3 is TGCGCCAGCAGCCAAGATTACAGCCCCGTCGCCTACGAGCAGTACTTC. As protein: CASSQDYSPVAYEQYF.

This clonotype turned up a few times. This sequence joins TRBV20-1 and TRBJ1-2, with D uncertain. V lost 3 bases to trimming and J lost 6 bases, with 11 bases between them. This CDR3 region has 12 residues. CDR1 is DFQATT, CDR2 SNEGSKA, per germline (reference sequence). In DNA form, the CDR3 reads TGCAGTGCTAGGTCCGGCCTGAATGGCTACACCTTC. It is translated as CSARSGLNGYTF.

This clonotype was seen at least ten times. The chain couples TRBV4-2 to TRBJ1-2; a possible D gene is TRBD1 (5 bases). CDR1 and CDR2 (germline): LGHNA, YNFKEQ. The CDR3 is 16 residues long. V lost 3 bases to trimming and J lost 0 bases, with 14 bases between them. CDR3 sequence reads: CASSHPLRGANYGYTF. For the CDR3, the DNA is TGTGCCAGCAGCCACCCTCTTCGGGGGGCTAACTATGGCTACACCTTC.